This entry describes one T cell receptor (beta chain). No antigen is known for it. The record originates from a study of monozygotic twins with inflammatory bowel disease. Study conclusions and caveats: Separate T cell subtypes could not be resolved from one another.

For every sample, eight separate reactions were used to make cDNA. TCRdb reanalyzed the 5' RACE reads and collapses them to one entry per CDR3 protein, without DNA. Here the sample table reports approximately 400,000 distinct CDR3 sequences. The sequence came from a human donor with ulcerative colitis or Crohn's disease, or a healthy co-twin of an affected twin (not recorded which). The source material was blood.

CDR3 protein: CASSLAGVGYEQYF. V is TRBV27 and J is TRBJ2-7. Germline CDR1 is MNHEY and CDR2 is SMNVEV (reference sequence). The CDR3 is 14 residues long.